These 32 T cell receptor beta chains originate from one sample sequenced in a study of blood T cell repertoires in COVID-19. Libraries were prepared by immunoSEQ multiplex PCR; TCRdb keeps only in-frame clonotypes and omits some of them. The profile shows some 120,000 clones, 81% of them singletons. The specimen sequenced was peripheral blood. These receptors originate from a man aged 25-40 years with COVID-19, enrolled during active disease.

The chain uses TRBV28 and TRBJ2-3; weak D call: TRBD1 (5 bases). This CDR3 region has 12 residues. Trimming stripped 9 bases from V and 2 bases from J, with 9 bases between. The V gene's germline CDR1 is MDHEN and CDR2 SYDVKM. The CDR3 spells CASLGVTDTQYF. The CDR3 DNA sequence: TGTGCCAGTTTAGGGGTCACAGATACGCAGTATTTT.

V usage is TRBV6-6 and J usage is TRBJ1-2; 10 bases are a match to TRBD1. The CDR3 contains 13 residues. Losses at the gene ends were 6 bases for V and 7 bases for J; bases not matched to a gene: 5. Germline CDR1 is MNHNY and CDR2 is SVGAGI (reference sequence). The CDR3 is CASRPGTGVGYTF. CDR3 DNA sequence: TGTGCCAGCAGGCCCGGGACAGGGGTTGGCTACACCTTC.

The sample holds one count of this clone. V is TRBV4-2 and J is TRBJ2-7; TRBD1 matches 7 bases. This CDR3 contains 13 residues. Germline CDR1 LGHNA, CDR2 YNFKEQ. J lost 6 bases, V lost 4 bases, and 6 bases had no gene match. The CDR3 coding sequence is TGTGCCAGCAGCCCAGGGACAGTCCTCGAGCAGTACTTC. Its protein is CASSPGTVLEQYF.

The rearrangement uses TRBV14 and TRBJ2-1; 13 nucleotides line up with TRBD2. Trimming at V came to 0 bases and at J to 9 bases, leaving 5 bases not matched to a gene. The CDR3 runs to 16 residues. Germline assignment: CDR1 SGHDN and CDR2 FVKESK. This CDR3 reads CASSQDGLAGVVEQFF. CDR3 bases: TGTGCCAGCAGCCAAGACGGACTAGCGGGAGTAGTTGAGCAGTTCTTC.

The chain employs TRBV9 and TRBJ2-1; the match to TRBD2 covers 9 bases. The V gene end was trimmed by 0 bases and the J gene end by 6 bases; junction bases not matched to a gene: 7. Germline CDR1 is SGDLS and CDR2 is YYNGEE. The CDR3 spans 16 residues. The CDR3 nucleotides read TGTGCCAGCAGCGTAGATGCGGGACTAGCATTCAATGAGCAGTTCTTC. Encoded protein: CASSVDAGLAFNEQFF.

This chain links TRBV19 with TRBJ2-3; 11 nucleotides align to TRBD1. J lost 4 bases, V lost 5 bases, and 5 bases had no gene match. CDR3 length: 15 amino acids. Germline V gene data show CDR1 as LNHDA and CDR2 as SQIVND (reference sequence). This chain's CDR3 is CASSWDRGGADTQYF. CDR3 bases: TGTGCCAGTAGTTGGGACAGGGGGGGGGCAGATACGCAGTATTTT.

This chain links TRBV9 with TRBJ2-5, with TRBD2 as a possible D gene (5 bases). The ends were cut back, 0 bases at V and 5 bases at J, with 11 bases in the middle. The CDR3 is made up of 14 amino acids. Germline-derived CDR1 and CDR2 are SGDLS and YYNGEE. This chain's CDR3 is CASSVVPGGETQYF. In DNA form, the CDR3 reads TGTGCCAGCAGCGTAGTTCCGGGCGGGGAGACCCAGTACTTC. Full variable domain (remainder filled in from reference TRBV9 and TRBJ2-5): DSGVTQTPKHLITATGQRVTLRCSPRSGDLSVYWYQQSLDQGLQFLIQYYNGEERAKGNILERFSAQQFPDLHSELNLSSLELGDSALYFCASSVVPGGETQYFGPGTRLLVL.

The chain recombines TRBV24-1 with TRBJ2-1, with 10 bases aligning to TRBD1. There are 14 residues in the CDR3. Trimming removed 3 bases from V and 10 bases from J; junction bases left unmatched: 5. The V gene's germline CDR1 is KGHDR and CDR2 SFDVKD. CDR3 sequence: CATSDTDRGTEQFF. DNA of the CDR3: TGTGCCACCAGTGATACGGACAGGGGGACCGAGCAGTTCTTC.

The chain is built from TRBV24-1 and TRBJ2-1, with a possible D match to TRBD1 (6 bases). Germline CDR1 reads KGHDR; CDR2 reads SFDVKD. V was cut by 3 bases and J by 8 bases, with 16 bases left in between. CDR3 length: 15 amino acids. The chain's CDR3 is CATSDPGTHLDEQFF. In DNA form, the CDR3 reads TGTGCCACCAGTGATCCCGGGACACACCTCGATGAGCAGTTCTTC.

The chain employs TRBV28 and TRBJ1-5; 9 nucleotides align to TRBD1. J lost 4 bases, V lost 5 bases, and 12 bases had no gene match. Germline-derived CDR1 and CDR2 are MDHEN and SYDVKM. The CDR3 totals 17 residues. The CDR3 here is CASSPRQTGTGNQPQHF. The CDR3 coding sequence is TGTGCCAGCAGTCCCCGACAGACCGGGACAGGGAATCAGCCCCAGCATTTT.

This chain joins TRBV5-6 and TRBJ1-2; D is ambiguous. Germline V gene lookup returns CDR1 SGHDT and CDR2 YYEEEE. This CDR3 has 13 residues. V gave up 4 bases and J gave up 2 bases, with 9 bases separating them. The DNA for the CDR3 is TGTGCCAGCAGCATCACGGGAAACTATGGCTACACCTTC. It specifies CASSITGNYGYTF.

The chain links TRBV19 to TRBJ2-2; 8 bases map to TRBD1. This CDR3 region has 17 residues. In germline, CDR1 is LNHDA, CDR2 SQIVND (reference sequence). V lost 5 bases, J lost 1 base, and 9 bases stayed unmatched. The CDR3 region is CASSPPGTGGNTGELFF. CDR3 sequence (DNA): TGTGCCAGTAGTCCCCCTGGCACAGGGGGGAACACCGGGGAGCTGTTTTTT.

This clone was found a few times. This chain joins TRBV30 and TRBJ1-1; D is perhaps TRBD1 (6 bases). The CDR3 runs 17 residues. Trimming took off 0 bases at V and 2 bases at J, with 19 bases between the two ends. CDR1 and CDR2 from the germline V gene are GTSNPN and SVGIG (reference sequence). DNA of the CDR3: TGTGCCTGGAGTGTTAGGGGGTGGGCAGGTCTAAACACTGAAGCTTTCTTT. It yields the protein CAWSVRGWAGLNTEAFF.

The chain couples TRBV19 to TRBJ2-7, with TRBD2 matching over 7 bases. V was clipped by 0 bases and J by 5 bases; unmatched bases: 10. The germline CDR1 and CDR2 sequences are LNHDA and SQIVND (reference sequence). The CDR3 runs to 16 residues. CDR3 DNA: TGTGCCAGTAGTATAGATCAGGGAGCGGGAAGACACGAGCAGTACTTC. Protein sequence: CASSIDQGAGRHEQYF.

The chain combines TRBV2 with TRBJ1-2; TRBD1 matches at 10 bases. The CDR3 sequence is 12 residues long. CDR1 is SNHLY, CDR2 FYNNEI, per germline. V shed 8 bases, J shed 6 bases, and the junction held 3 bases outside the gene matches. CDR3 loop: CASLTGGNGYTF. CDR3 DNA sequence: TGTGCCAGCTTGACAGGGGGCAATGGCTACACCTTC. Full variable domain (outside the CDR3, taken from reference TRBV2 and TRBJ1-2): EPEVTQTPSHQVTQMGQEVILRCVPISNHLYFYWYRQILGQKVEFLVSFYNNEISEKSEIFDDQFSVERPDGSNFTLKIRSTKLEDSAMYFCASLTGGNGYTFGSGTRLTVV.

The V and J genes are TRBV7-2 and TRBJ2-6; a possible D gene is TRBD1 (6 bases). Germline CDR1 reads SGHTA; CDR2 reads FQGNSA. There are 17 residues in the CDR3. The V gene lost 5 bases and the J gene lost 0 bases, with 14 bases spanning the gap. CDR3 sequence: CASSGGEGVSGANVLTF. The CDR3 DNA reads TGTGCCAGCAGCGGGGGTGAGGGGGTCTCTGGGGCCAACGTCCTGACTTTC.

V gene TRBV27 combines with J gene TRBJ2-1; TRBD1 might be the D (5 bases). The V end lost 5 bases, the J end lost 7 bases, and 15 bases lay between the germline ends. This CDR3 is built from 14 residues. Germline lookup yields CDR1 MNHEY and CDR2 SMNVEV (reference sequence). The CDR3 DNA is TGTGCCAGCAGTCCCCTGCTACGGACAAATGAGCAGTTCTTC. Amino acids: CASSPLLRTNEQFF.

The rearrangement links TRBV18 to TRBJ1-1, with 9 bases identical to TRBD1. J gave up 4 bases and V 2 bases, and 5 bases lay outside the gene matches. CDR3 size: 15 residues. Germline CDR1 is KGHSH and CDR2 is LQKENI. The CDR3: CASSPETGGTTEAFF. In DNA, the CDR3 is TGTGCCAGCTCACCAGAGACAGGGGGGACCACTGAAGCTTTCTTT.

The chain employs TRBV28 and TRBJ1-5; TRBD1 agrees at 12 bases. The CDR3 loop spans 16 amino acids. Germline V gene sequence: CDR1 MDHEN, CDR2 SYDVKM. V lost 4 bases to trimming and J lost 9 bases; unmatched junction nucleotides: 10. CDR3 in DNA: TGTGCCAGCAGTTATTGGGGACAGGGGGCGCAACGGCCCCAGCATTTT. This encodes CASSYWGQGAQRPQHF.

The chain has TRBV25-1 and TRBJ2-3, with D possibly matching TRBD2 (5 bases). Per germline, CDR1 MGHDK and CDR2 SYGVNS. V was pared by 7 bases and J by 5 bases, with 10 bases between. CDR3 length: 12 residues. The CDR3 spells CASIGVLDTQYF. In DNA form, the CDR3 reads TGTGCCAGCATCGGGGTCCTAGATACGCAGTATTTT.

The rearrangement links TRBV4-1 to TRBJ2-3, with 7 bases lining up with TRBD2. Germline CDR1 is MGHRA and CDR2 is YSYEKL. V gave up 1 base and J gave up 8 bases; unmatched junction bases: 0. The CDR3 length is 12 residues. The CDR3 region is CASSQAGGTQYF. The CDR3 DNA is TGCGCCAGCAGCCAAGCGGGAGGTACGCAGTATTTT.

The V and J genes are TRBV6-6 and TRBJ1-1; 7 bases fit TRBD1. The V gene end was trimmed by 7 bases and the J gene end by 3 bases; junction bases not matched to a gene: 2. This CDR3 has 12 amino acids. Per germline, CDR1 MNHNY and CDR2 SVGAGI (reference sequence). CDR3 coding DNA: TGTGCCAGCACGACAGGGTACACTGAAGCTTTCTTT. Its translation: CASTTGYTEAFF.

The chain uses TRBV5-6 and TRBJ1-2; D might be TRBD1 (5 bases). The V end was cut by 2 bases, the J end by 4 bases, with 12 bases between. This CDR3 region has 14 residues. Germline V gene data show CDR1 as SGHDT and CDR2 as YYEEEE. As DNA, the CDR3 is TGTGCCAGCAGCTTAGGCAGGGCGGTCTATGGCTACACCTTC. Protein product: CASSLGRAVYGYTF.

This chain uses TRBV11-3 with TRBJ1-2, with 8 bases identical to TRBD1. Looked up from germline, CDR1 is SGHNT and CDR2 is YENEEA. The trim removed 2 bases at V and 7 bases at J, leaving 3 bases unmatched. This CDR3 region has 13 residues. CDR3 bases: TGTGCCAGCAGCTTATGGACAGGGAGTGGCTACACCTTC. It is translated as CASSLWTGSGYTF.

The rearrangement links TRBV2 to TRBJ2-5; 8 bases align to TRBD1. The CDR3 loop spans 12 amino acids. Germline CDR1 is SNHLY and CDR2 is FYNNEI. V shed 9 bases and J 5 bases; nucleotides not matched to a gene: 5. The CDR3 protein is CASGQGRETQYF. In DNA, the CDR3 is TGTGCCAGTGGACAGGGAAGGGAGACCCAGTACTTC. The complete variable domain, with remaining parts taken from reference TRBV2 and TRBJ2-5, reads EPEVTQTPSHQVTQMGQEVILRCVPISNHLYFYWYRQILGQKVEFLVSFYNNEISEKSEIFDDQFSVERPDGSNFTLKIRSTKLEDSAMYFCASGQGRETQYFGPGTRLLVL.

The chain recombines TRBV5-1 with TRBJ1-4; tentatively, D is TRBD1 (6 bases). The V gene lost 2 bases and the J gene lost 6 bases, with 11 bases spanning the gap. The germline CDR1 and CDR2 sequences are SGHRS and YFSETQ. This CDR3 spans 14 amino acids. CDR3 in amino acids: CASSLQGIDEKLFF. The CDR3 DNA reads TGCGCCAGCAGCTTACAGGGTATAGATGAAAAACTGTTTTTT.

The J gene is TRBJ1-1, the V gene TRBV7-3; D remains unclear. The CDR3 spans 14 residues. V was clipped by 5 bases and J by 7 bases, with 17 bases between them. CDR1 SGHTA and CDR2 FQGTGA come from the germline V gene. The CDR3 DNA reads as TGTGCCAGCAGCCCCTCCCCAGGTTACGGTGAAGCTTTCTTT. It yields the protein CASSPSPGYGEAFF.

As DNA, the CDR3 is TGTGCCAGCAGCAAAGCTTCGGTCTTTGGGCCCCAGCATTTT. Translated: CASSKASVFGPQHF. The V call is TRBV21-1, the J call TRBJ1-5. TRBV21-1 is designated a pseudogene. The CDR3 extends over 14 amino acids.

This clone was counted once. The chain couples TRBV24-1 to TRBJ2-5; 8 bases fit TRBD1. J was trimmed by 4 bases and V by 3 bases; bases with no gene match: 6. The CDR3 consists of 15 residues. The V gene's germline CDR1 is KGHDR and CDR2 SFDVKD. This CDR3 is CATSDPDRVGETQYF. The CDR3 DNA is TGTGCCACCAGTGATCCGGACAGGGTTGGAGAGACCCAGTACTTC.

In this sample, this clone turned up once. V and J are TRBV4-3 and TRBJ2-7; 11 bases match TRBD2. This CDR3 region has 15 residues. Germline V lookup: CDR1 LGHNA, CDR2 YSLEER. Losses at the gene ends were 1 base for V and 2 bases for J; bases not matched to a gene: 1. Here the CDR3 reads CASSQGSGGAYEQYF. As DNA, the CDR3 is TGCGCCAGCAGCCAAGGTAGCGGGGGGGCCTACGAGCAGTACTTC.

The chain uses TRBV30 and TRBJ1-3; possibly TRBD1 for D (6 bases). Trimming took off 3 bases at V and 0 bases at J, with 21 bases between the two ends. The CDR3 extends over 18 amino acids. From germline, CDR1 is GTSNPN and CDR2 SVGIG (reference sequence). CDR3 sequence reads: CAWRVDRTNAFSGNTIYF. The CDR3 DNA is TGTGCCTGGAGGGTTGACAGGACCAATGCCTTCTCTGGAAACACCATATATTTT.

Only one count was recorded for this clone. CDR3 sequence (DNA): TGTGCCAGCAGCTTAGTCACAGCGAACACCGGGGAGCTGTTTTTT. Amino acid sequence: CASSLVTANTGELFF. The rearrangement uses TRBV7-9 and TRBJ2-2; D not resolved. There are 15 residues in the CDR3. Germline CDR1 and CDR2: SEHNR and FQNEAQ (reference sequence). V dropped 1 base and J dropped 0 bases, with 6 bases sitting between them.